Below are 8 T cell receptor beta chains sequenced from a single sample in a study of shared clonotypes between healthy human individuals. CD45RO-negative, CCR7-positively selected cells formed the naive CD8 fraction, excluding terminally differentiated effector memory CD45RA+ cells. Assay: immunoSEQ multiplex PCR; the TCRdb copy retains only in-frame clones and omits some. The sample has roughly 2.1 million clones, approximately 94% seen once. Sequenced input: naive CD8+ T cells from PBMCs. Receptors were obtained from a man aged 18 to 30 in good health. Some clones in this sample may be carry-over from other donors' samples.

The V gene is TRBV7-8, the J gene TRBJ1-4; D is perhaps TRBD1 (6 bases). Germline V CDR1 and CDR2: SGHVS, FQNEAQ. The length of the CDR3 is 16 residues. V was shortened by 5 bases and J by 3 bases, with 16 bases between the two germline ends. The CDR3 loop reads CASSEIQGPANEKLFF. CDR3 in DNA: TGTGCCAGCAGCGAAATACAGGGACCGGCTAATGAAAAACTGTTTTTT. The entire variable domain, with the rest obtained from reference TRBV7-8 and TRBJ1-4, is as follows: GAGVSQSPRYKVAKRGQDVALRCDPISGHVSLFWYQQALGQGPEFLTYFQNEAQLDKSGLPSDRFFAERPEGSVSTLKIQRTQQEDSAVYLCASSEIQGPANEKLFFGSGTQLSVL.

This chain joins TRBV18 and TRBJ2-7; 7 nucleotides align to TRBD2. The CDR3 spans 14 residues. V trimming: 8 bases; J trimming: 0 bases; junction bases outside the gene matches: 7. Germline V gene lookup returns CDR1 KGHSH and CDR2 LQKENI. CDR3 amino acids: CASVLAEFSYEQYF. For the CDR3, the DNA is TGTGCCAGCGTTCTAGCGGAGTTCTCCTACGAGCAGTACTTC.

V usage is TRBV5-6 and J usage is TRBJ2-7; D not resolved. Germline CDR1 SGHDT, CDR2 YYEEEE. The V gene lost 0 bases and the J gene lost 1 base, with 11 bases spanning the gap. The CDR3 contains 15 residues. The CDR3: CASSLGAAASYEQYF. The CDR3 DNA reads TGTGCCAGCAGCTTGGGGGCGGCAGCTTCCTACGAGCAGTACTTC.

This rearrangement joins TRBV27 to TRBJ1-2; tentative D call: TRBD1 (6 bases). Germline CDR1 reads MNHEY; CDR2 reads SMNVEV (reference sequence). Trimming pared 6 bases from V and 2 bases from J, leaving 10 bases between. CDR3 length: 13 residues. The CDR3 DNA reads as TGTGCCAGCAGCCTGCAGGGGAACTATGGCTACACCTTC. As protein: CASSLQGNYGYTF.

The CDR3: CASSYRGQLEAFF. CDR3 nucleotides: TGTGCCAGCAGTTACCGGGGACAGCTTGAAGCTTTCTTT. The chain couples TRBV6-6 to TRBJ1-1; 7 bases align to TRBD1. V lost 2 bases and J lost 7; bases outside the gene matches: 4. CDR3 length equals 13 residues. CDR1 MNHNY and CDR2 SVGAGI come from the germline V gene (reference sequence).

J is TRBJ2-1 and V is TRBV18; D is ambiguous. This CDR3 has 12 residues. V dropped 3 bases and J dropped 13 bases, with 13 bases sitting between them. Germline lookup yields CDR1 KGHSH and CDR2 LQKENI. CDR3 in amino acids: CASSPDDWGQFF. The CDR3 nucleotides read TGTGCCAGCTCACCCGACGACTGGGGACAGTTCTTC.

The chain's CDR3 is CASSPPGQSPEAFF. The CDR3 nucleotides read TGTGCCAGCAGTCCACCAGGACAGTCGCCTGAAGCTTTCTTT. This chain links TRBV28 with TRBJ1-1; a weak D match, TRBD1 (6 bases). V gave up 5 bases and J gave up 6 bases, with 16 bases separating them. Germline V CDR1 and CDR2: MDHEN, SYDVKM. The CDR3 length is 14 residues. Looking up the rest from reference TRBV28 and TRBJ1-1 gives the full variable domain: DVKVTQSSRYLVKRTGEKVFLECVQDMDHENMFWYRQDPGLGLRLIYFSYDVKMKEKGDIPEGYSVSREKKERFSLILESASTNQTSMYLCASSPPGQSPEAFFGQGTRLTVV.

In the case of this clone: Distinct nucleotide sequences in the sample also encode this CDR3. The V call is TRBV27, the J call TRBJ1-1; D is ambiguous. CDR1 is MNHEY and CDR2 is SMNVEV in the germline V gene (reference sequence). The CDR3 length is 13 residues. Trimming took 3 bases from V and 4 from J, leaving 9 bases between them. CDR3 DNA sequence: TGTGCCAGCAGTTTTCTCGGTGGCACTGAAGCTTTCTTT. Amino acids: CASSFLGGTEAFF.